The 9 T cell receptor beta chains below come from one sample, sequenced in a study of T cell repertoires in cytomegalovirus infection. TCRdb processed the reads anew with MiXCR; each CDR3 protein has one entry. The profile covers around 340,000 distinct CDR3 sequences, with around 29% appearing a single time and around 19% taken by the ten largest. Antigen specificity for these receptors is unknown. The sample here was cultured PBMCs, taken from culture after CMV antigen stimulation. The source of these receptors is a human donor in good health (CMV status not recorded). Some clones in this sample may be carry-over from other donors' samples.

The rearrangement joins TRBV12-3 or TRBV12-4 to TRBJ1-3, with no clear D. The CDR3 sequence is 15 residues long. Trimming left V 6 bases short and J 0 bases short, with 12 bases between. CDR3 residues: CASRGGRSSGNTIYF. The DNA of the CDR3 is TGTGCCAGCAGGGGCGGCAGGAGCTCTGGAAACACCATATATTTT.

The chain uses TRBV20-1 and TRBJ1-1; D may be TRBD1 (5 bases). Per germline, CDR1 DFQATT and CDR2 SNEGSKA (reference sequence). V lost 4 bases, J lost 0 bases, and 21 bases lay in between. This CDR3 has 17 amino acids. The CDR3 nucleotides read TGCAGTGCTACCCACCCCACCCCCGGGGGACTGAACACTGAAGCTTTCTTT. This gives the protein CSATHPTPGGLNTEAFF.

As DNA, the CDR3 is TGTGCCAGCAGCTTTAAGTTGGACAGTCCAGCTCAGTACTTC. It codes for CASSFKLDSPAQYF. This chain uses TRBV7-9 with TRBJ2-4, with D possibly matching TRBD1 (6 bases). The CDR3 runs 14 residues. In germline, CDR1 is SEHNR, CDR2 FQNEAQ (reference sequence). Trimming pared 3 bases from V and 12 bases from J, leaving 18 bases between.

This chain links TRBV2 with TRBJ1-5, with TRBD1 identical over 9 bases. This CDR3 is 13 amino acids long. CDR1 is SNHLY, CDR2 FYNNEI, per germline. The trim removed 6 bases at V and 6 bases at J, leaving 3 bases unmatched. Written as DNA, the CDR3 is TGTGCCAGCAGGGACAGGGGAATTCAGCCCCAGCATTTT. Amino acids: CASRDRGIQPQHF.

The chain recombines TRBV12-3 or TRBV12-4 with TRBJ2-1, with 8 bases lining up with TRBD2. This CDR3 has 13 residues. The V and J ends lost 6 bases and 10 bases, in that order; junction bases with no gene match: 8. CDR3: CASSGGLEDEQFF. DNA of the CDR3: TGTGCCAGCAGCGGGGGACTAGAGGACGAGCAGTTCTTC.

The chain has TRBV6-2 or TRBV6-3 and TRBJ2-3; 9 bases map to TRBD2. This CDR3 is 15 amino acids long. V shed 6 bases, J shed 5 bases, and the junction held 9 bases outside the gene matches. Germline lookup yields CDR1 MNHEY and CDR2 SVGEGT. The CDR3 spells CASREVSGGRDTQYF. The DNA of the CDR3 is TGTGCCAGCAGAGAGGTTAGCGGGGGTAGAGATACGCAGTATTTT.

Only a few counts were recorded for this clonotype. The chain recombines TRBV4-2 with TRBJ1-2, with a weak D call TRBD1 (5 bases). The CDR3 covers 16 residues. CDR1 is LGHNA, CDR2 YNFKEQ, per germline. Deletions cut 1 base from V and 4 bases from J, with 16 bases between. The CDR3 sequence: CASSQVNRDGGYGYTF. The CDR3 DNA sequence: TGTGCCAGCAGCCAAGTCAATAGGGACGGTGGCTATGGCTACACCTTC.

This clonotype was seen at least ten times. The chain couples TRBV27 to TRBJ2-5, with D possibly called TRBD1 or TRBD2 (5 bases each). Germline V gives CDR1 MNHEY, CDR2 SMNVEV (reference sequence). This CDR3 region has 14 residues. V was clipped by 0 bases and J by 7 bases, with 12 bases between them. The CDR3 loop reads CASSLSGRSRTQYF. The CDR3 nucleotides read TGTGCCAGCAGTTTATCGGGACGCTCCAGGACCCAGTACTTC.

This clonotype was detected a few times. In nucleotides, the CDR3 is TGTGCCAGCAGCTCGACAGGGACCCAAGAGACCCAGTACTTC. Its translation is CASSSTGTQETQYF. The chain combines TRBV7-2 with TRBJ2-5; the match to TRBD1 covers 7 bases. The CDR3 sequence is 14 residues long. V lost 4 bases, J lost 1 base, and 3 bases stayed unmatched. Germline values: CDR1 SGHTA, CDR2 FQGNSA.